This T cell receptor beta chain stems from a study of Graves' ophthalmopathy and Graves' hyperthyroidism. General study points: Most expanded thyroid clonotypes above 0.001 frequency also appeared in blood.

This clonotype showed up many times. Its matching antigen is unknown. RNA transcripts served as template for amplifying TCR beta CDR3 sequences. Second-round multiplex PCR came after first-round RT-PCR with HTBI primers. TCRdb re-called the multiplex PCR reads with MiXCR, one entry per CDR3 protein. The top ten clones hold roughly 3% of a sample with 400,000 to 450,000 distinct CDR3 sequences, more than 20% of them seen once. V lost 5 bases and J lost 2; bases outside the gene matches: 14. This CDR3 has 16 amino acids. Germline V CDR1 and CDR2: DFQATT, SNEGSKA (reference sequence). This chain uses TRBV20-1 with TRBJ2-5, with TRBD2 matching over 7 bases. Sequencing input: peripheral blood. The clonotype originates from a woman between 18 and 29 years old with stable Graves' hyperthyroidism. CDR3 sequence (DNA): TGCAGTGCTGCCCGCTTGGGCAGGGAGGGGCAAGAGACCCAGTACTTC. Translating it yields CSAARLGREGQETQYF.